This passage covers 3 T cell receptor beta chains from one sample sequenced in a study of cytomegalovirus exposure and HLA in healthy donors. PCR was performed using 60 Vbeta and 13 Jbeta primers. Using immunoSEQ multiplex PCR, the repertoire was profiled, and TCRdb retains in-frame clones only, with some absent. The top ten hold around 4% of the sample, which has under 250,000 clones, 70% to 85% seen once. Material: PBMCs. These receptors were collected from a male donor in good health and CMV-seronegative.

The V gene is TRBV15, the J gene TRBJ1-5; D is perhaps TRBD1 (6 bases). The CDR3 covers 15 residues. The ends were cut back, 1 base at V and 4 bases at J, with 11 bases in the middle. Germline CDR1 LNHNV, CDR2 YYDKDF (reference sequence). DNA of the CDR3: TGTGCCACCAGCAGAGGGTATCAGGGGAATCAGCCCCAGCATTTT. This gives the protein CATSRGYQGNQPQHF.

This chain joins TRBV9 and TRBJ2-1, with TRBD1 matching 9 bases. Unmatched junction bases numbered 6, after V lost 4 bases and J lost 4 bases. CDR1 SGDLS and CDR2 YYNGEE come from the germline V gene. This CDR3 spans 15 amino acids. CDR3 coding DNA: TGTGCCAGCAGCACTAGGACAGGGGCTTACAATGAGCAGTTCTTC. Translating gives CASSTRTGAYNEQFF.

In its sample, this clone was seen once. The chain couples TRBV4-1 to TRBJ1-1, with unresolved D. Trimming left V 2 bases short and J 1 base short, with 5 bases between. This CDR3 comprises 13 residues. Germline CDR1 is MGHRA and CDR2 is YSYEKL. The CDR3 bases are TGCGCCAGCAGCCAACGTCGGAACACTGAAGCTTTCTTT. This sequence encodes CASSQRRNTEAFF.